Below are 15 T cell receptor beta chains sequenced from a single sample in a study of cytomegalovirus exposure and HLA in healthy donors. TCRdb's copy holds only in-frame clones and misses some; the assay was immunoSEQ multiplex PCR. The repertoire holds roughly 100,000 clones, about 86% seen once, with over 3% in the top ten. Sequencing used PBMCs. The source is a woman aged 18-29 years in good health and CMV-seropositive.

CDR3: CASAVPTTSYEQYF. The CDR3 nucleotides read TGTGCCAGCGCCGTGCCCACAACCTCCTACGAGCAGTACTTC. The chain combines TRBV5-5 with TRBJ2-7; D gene ambiguous. The CDR3 loop spans 14 amino acids. V lost 7 bases, J lost 0 bases, and 14 bases lay in between. Germline CDR1 is SGHKS and CDR2 is YYEKEE (reference sequence).

This chain connects TRBV6-1 to TRBJ1-1, with a weak D call TRBD1 (6 bases). V gave up 6 bases and J gave up 1 base, with 9 bases separating them. This CDR3 has 13 residues. Germline loops: CDR1 MNHNS, CDR2 SASEGT. The CDR3 region is CASRPTGNTEAFF. CDR3 DNA: TGTGCCAGCAGGCCGACAGGGAACACTGAAGCTTTCTTT.

V and J are TRBV5-4 and TRBJ2-7; 8 nucleotides align to TRBD1. The J segment lost 0 bases and the V segment lost 4 bases, leaving 3 bases of the junction unmatched. The CDR3 totals 14 residues. In germline, CDR1 is SGHNT, CDR2 YYREEE (reference sequence). CDR3 in DNA: TGTGCCAGCAGCCAGGGGGCGAGCTCCTACGAGCAGTACTTC. Protein sequence: CASSQGASSYEQYF.

The chain carries TRBV29-1 and TRBJ1-2; the D gene is possibly TRBD1 (5 bases). The V gene's germline CDR1 is SQVTM and CDR2 ANQGSEA. Trimming removed 5 bases from V and 0 bases from J, with 13 bases in between. The CDR3 runs 14 residues. Here the CDR3 DNA reads TGCAGCGTTCCCCTAGGAGGGGCTAACTATGGCTACACCTTC. Amino acid sequence: CSVPLGGANYGYTF.

The chain employs TRBV6-1 and TRBJ1-5; tentatively, D is TRBD1 (6 bases). Germline CDR1 reads MNHNS; CDR2 reads SASEGT. With 8 bases removed from V and 6 bases from J, the gap between germline ends came to 11 bases. This CDR3 has 12 residues. The CDR3 loop is CASGTGTQPQHF. The CDR3 DNA reads TGTGCCAGCGGAACAGGGACTCAGCCCCAGCATTTT.

The CDR3 DNA reads TGTGCCAGCAGCACTCAAGCGGGAGGGCGTCAGTTCTTC. Translating gives CASSTQAGGRQFF. The chain links TRBV11-3 to TRBJ2-1; 10 bases match TRBD2. The germline CDR1 and CDR2 sequences are SGHNT and YENEEA. The CDR3 consists of 13 residues. V trimming: 5 bases; J trimming: 13 bases; junction bases outside the gene matches: 8.

The chain is built from TRBV28 and TRBJ1-2; tentatively, D is TRBD1 (6 bases). Trimming removed 7 bases from V and 8 bases from J, with 20 bases in between. From germline, CDR1 is MDHEN and CDR2 SYDVKM. The CDR3 totals 14 residues. The CDR3 DNA follows: TGTGCCAGCACCCAGGAAACGGGGGGCCGCGGCTACACCTTC. Protein product: CASTQETGGRGYTF.

V gene TRBV29-1 combines with J gene TRBJ1-2; no clear D. This CDR3 comprises 14 residues. V lost 4 bases and J 8 bases, leaving 20 bases between the germline ends. The germline V gene has CDR1 SQVTM and CDR2 ANQGSEA. The CDR3, as DNA: TGCAGCGTTGTCGCCTTCAGGCTTTTCACCGGCTACACCTTC. It codes for CSVVAFRLFTGYTF. Variable domain in full (rest from reference TRBV29-1 and TRBJ1-2): SAVISQKPSRDICQRGTSLTIQCQVDSQVTMMFWYRQQPGQSLTLIATANQGSEATYESGFVIDKFPISRPNLTFSTLTVSNMSPEDSSIYLCSVVAFRLFTGYTFGSGTRLTVV.

This chain uses TRBV9 with TRBJ2-3, with TRBD2 matching 7 bases. Germline V gene lookup returns CDR1 SGDLS and CDR2 YYNGEE. V shed 4 bases, J shed 0 bases, and the junction held 11 bases outside the gene matches. The CDR3 covers 17 residues. For the CDR3, the DNA is TGTGCCAGCAGCCCTTTGGGGGGGGAGGAAAGCACAGATACGCAGTATTTT. Amino acid sequence: CASSPLGGEESTDTQYF.

The J gene is TRBJ1-3, the V gene TRBV2; 8 bases line up with TRBD1. The V and J ends lost 9 bases and 0 bases, in that order; junction bases with no gene match: 7. Germline V gene sequence: CDR1 SNHLY, CDR2 FYNNEI. The CDR3 sequence is 15 residues long. The CDR3 spells CASATGATSGNTIYF. The CDR3 bases are TGTGCCAGTGCGACAGGGGCTACCTCTGGAAACACCATATATTTT.

The chain joins TRBV30 to TRBJ1-4, with unresolved D. The CDR3 has 11 residues. V was pared by 4 bases and J by 8 bases, with 8 bases between. The germline gives CDR1 GTSNPN, CDR2 SVGIG (reference sequence). CDR3 residues: CAWKVREKLFF. For the CDR3, the DNA is TGTGCCTGGAAGGTGCGGGAAAAACTGTTTTTT.

V is TRBV5-1 and J is TRBJ2-1, with TRBD2 matching 12 bases. V lost 2 bases to trimming and J lost 16 bases; unmatched junction nucleotides: 7. CDR1 is SGHRS and CDR2 is YFSETQ in the germline V gene. The CDR3 covers 13 residues. CDR3 coding DNA: TGCGCCAGCAGCTTCGATCCTAGCGGGGGGGCATTCTTC. Protein sequence: CASSFDPSGGAFF.

This rearrangement joins TRBV6-1 to TRBJ2-3, with 7 nucleotides matching TRBD1. The CDR3 spans 15 residues. V lost 6 bases and J lost 0; bases outside the gene matches: 6. CDR1 is MNHNS and CDR2 is SASEGT in the germline V gene. CDR3 sequence: CASRRGQPSTDTQYF. The CDR3 nucleotides are TGTGCCAGCAGGAGGGGACAGCCAAGCACAGATACGCAGTATTTT.

The chain uses TRBV4-1 and TRBJ1-2; possibly TRBD1 for D (6 bases). Trimming took 2 bases from V and 4 from J, leaving 11 bases between them. This CDR3 has 14 amino acids. The V gene's germline CDR1 is MGHRA and CDR2 YSYEKL. CDR3 nucleotides: TGCGCCAGCAGCCAACTAGGGGGTCCCTATGGCTACACCTTC. This encodes CASSQLGGPYGYTF.

This chain joins TRBV18 and TRBJ1-5, with no clear D. V lost 2 bases to trimming and J lost 3 bases, with 14 bases between them. The CDR3 has 16 residues. Germline V lookup: CDR1 KGHSH, CDR2 LQKENI. In DNA, the CDR3 is TGTGCCAGCTCACCATCATCTTTGCGGGACAATCAGCCCCAGCATTTT. Encoded protein: CASSPSSLRDNQPQHF.